This T cell receptor beta chain was observed in a study of blood T cells in healthy people across ages. General observations from the study: As age increased, TCR beta diversity per million T cells fell in a roughly linear fashion.

It was with a sample-barcoded 5' primer and a J-beta primer mix that a second PCR of roughly 7 to 12 cycles was run. TCRdb re-analysed the 5' RACE reads in MiXCR, keeping a single row per CDR3 protein. The sample contains 500,000 to 550,000 distinct CDR3 sequences, 20% to 30% of which appear only once. Worth noting for this clonotype: Its antigen is unidentified.

A minimum of 7 million PBMCs was isolated per sample. RNA extraction gave at least 6 micrograms of total RNA per sample. The CDR3 contains 14 residues. Trimming stripped 4 bases from V and 2 bases from J, with 9 bases between. The germline gives CDR1 MDHEN, CDR2 SYDVKM. This same sample was also taken into another study, of T cells of mothers and their children.

This sequence was found in a boy aged 10-17 years in good health. V and J are TRBV28 and TRBJ1-3; D gene unclear. The sample was blood. CDR3 residues: CASSSGMAGNTIYF. CDR3 in DNA: TGTGCCAGCAGTTCCGGAATGGCTGGAAACACCATATATTTT.